This TCR beta chain emerged from a study of blood T cell repertoires in COVID-19. About the study: Acute-phase and convalescent COVID-19 samples originated in the United States, Italy and Spain. The cDNA or gDNA used as material had been derived from T cells, B-cell-depleted T cells, or PBMCs.

Clones were sequenced by immunoSEQ multiplex PCR, and TCRdb holds only the in-frame ones, with some missing. This table has roughly 260,000 clones, around 90% appearing once. The V segment lost 2 bases and the J segment 10 bases; nucleotides outside the gene matches: 4. Per the germline V gene, CDR1 is KGHSH and CDR2 is LQKENI. The CDR3 sequence is 13 residues long. This sequence originates from a woman aged 40-49 years with acute or convalescent COVID-19. Source material: peripheral blood. This chain links TRBV18 with TRBJ2-1; 8 bases align to TRBD1. The CDR3, as DNA: TGTGCCAGCTCACCAGCAGGGGGCCGCGAGCAGTTCTTC. Protein: CASSPAGGREQFF.